Reported below is one T cell receptor (beta chain). The table came from immunoSEQ multiplex PCR; TCRdb's copy has only in-frame clones and leaves some out. The data show under 2,500,000 clones, with 90% to 96% seen just once and around 0.13% held by the top ten. CDR1 SGHVS and CDR2 FNYEAQ come from the germline V gene. This CDR3 is 13 amino acids long. V was pared by 8 bases and J by 7 bases, with 16 bases between. The data were obtained in a study of shared clonotypes between healthy human individuals. The TCR comes from a man between 18 and 29 years old in good health. The chain combines TRBV7-6 with TRBJ2-3; TRBD1 or TRBD2 may be the D gene (5 bases each). What was sequenced was naive CD4+ T cells sorted from blood. The subset is: CD45RA+ positively selected. Here the CDR3 DNA reads TGTGCCAGCCAAGGGTTGCCGGGGCATACGCAGTATTTT. Encoded protein: CASQGLPGHTQYF.